This TCR beta chain was observed in a study of blood T cell repertoires in COVID-19. Method: immunoSEQ multiplex PCR; TCRdb's copy keeps in-frame clones and lacks some. Among 290,000 or so clones listed, around 90% were seen once. V was trimmed by 3 bases and J by 8 bases, leaving 12 bases between them. The CDR3 is 13 amino acids. CDR1 SGHDT and CDR2 YYEEEE come from the germline V gene. The sequencing input was PBMCs or T cells enriched from blood (not recorded which). This clonotype was sampled from a woman under 30 with acute COVID-19. The chain has TRBV5-6 and TRBJ2-4; weak D call: TRBD2 (5 bases). Here the CDR3 reads CASSSRTLYIQYF. CDR3 DNA: TGTGCCAGCAGCTCCCGGACTTTGTACATTCAGTACTTC. Looking up the rest from reference TRBV5-6 and TRBJ2-4 gives the full variable domain: DAGVTQSPTHLIKTRGQQVTLRCSPKSGHDTVSWYQQALGQGPQFIFQYYEEEERQRGNFPDRFSGHQFPNYSSELNVNALLLGDSALYLCASSSRTLYIQYFGAGTRLSVL.